The 13 T cell receptor beta chains below were found in one sample sequenced in a study of T-cell memory formation after mild COVID-19. TCRdb fed the 5' RACE reads into MiXCR, producing one record per CDR3 protein. The sample records fewer than 250,000 distinct CDR3 sequences, roughly 10% being singletons. Sequenced input: PBMCs or a T cell subset sorted from them (not recorded which). Receptor source: a man in his late teens or twenties who had mild COVID-19 (a few samples of this study predate the infection). Cell type and time point are not known.

The V and J genes are TRBV5-1 and TRBJ1-3; D gene uncertain. Trimming left V 4 bases short and J 0 bases short, with 14 bases between. The germline V gene has CDR1 SGHRS and CDR2 YFSETQ. CDR3 length: 16 residues. The CDR3 is CASSTNPQASGNTIYF. CDR3 bases: TGCGCCAGCAGCACGAACCCCCAGGCCTCTGGAAACACCATATATTTT.

This clonotype was recorded a few times. This sequence joins TRBV6-4 and TRBJ2-7; D uncertain. Trimming stripped 2 bases from V and 2 bases from J, with 4 bases between. CDR3 length: 12 amino acids. In germline, CDR1 is MRHNA, CDR2 SNTAGT. The CDR3 DNA sequence: TGTGCCAGCAGTGACGGGACCTACGAGCAGTACGTC. Its translation is CASSDGTYEQYV.

The chain joins TRBV5-1 to TRBJ2-3, with D tentatively TRBD1 (5 bases). This CDR3 is built from 15 residues. CDR1 and CDR2 (germline): SGHRS, YFSETQ. V dropped 7 bases and J dropped 2 bases, with 17 bases sitting between them. This CDR3 reads CASFQGLTVTDTQYF. CDR3 DNA: TGCGCCAGCTTCCAGGGCCTAACCGTCACAGATACGCAGTATTTT. The whole variable domain, remainder taken from reference TRBV5-1 and TRBJ2-3, is KAGVTQTPRYLIKTRGQQVTLSCSPISGHRSVSWYQQTPGQGLQFLFEYFSETQRNKGNFPGRFSGRQFSNSRSEMNVSTLELGDSALYLCASFQGLTVTDTQYFGPGTRLTVL.

At least ten counts were recorded for this clonotype. The V and J genes are TRBV5-1 and TRBJ2-3; maybe TRBD1 (6 bases). This CDR3 has 13 residues. Germline V gene sequence: CDR1 SGHRS, CDR2 YFSETQ. Trimming pared 4 bases from V and 4 bases from J, leaving 10 bases between. The CDR3 region has the DNA TGCGCCAGCAGCGGCGAGGGGGCAGATACGCAGTATTTT. Protein product: CASSGEGADTQYF.

Ten or more counts support this clonotype. The genes are TRBV5-1 and TRBJ1-6, with 9 bases identical to TRBD1. Trimming at V came to 0 bases and at J to 4 bases, leaving 20 bases not matched to a gene. This CDR3 is built from 22 residues. Germline V gene sequence: CDR1 SGHRS, CDR2 YFSETQ. The CDR3 sequence: CASSLESPGQGIRGLYNSPLHF. The CDR3 nucleotides read TGCGCCAGCAGCTTGGAATCTCCAGGACAGGGGATTCGGGGCCTTTATAATTCACCCCTCCACTTT.

Points on this clonotype: Its ends do not fully match the called genes, so a read error is possible. The V call is TRBV9, the J call TRBJ2-4; 8 bases are shared with TRBD1. Germline V gene data show CDR1 as SGDLS and CDR2 as YYNGEE. This CDR3 is built from 14 residues. In DNA form, the CDR3 reads TGTGCCAGCAGCGTACGAGACAGGGGATACATTCCGTACTTC. Amino acid sequence: CASSVRDRGYIPYF.

Ten or more counts support this clonotype. The gene calls are TRBV5-1 and TRBJ2-7, with D possibly being TRBD1 (6 bases). The CDR3 runs to 14 residues. Trimming removed 3 bases at V and 3 bases at J, with 13 bases between. Germline CDR1 SGHRS, CDR2 YFSETQ. CDR3 protein: CASSSLQGDYEQYF. In DNA, the CDR3 is TGCGCCAGCAGCTCACTACAGGGTGACTACGAGCAGTACTTC.

This clonotype appeared many times. This rearrangement joins TRBV28 to TRBJ1-2, with TRBD1 as a possible D gene (5 bases). The V gene's germline CDR1 is MDHEN and CDR2 SYDVKM. The CDR3 runs to 13 residues. The ends were cut back, 2 bases at V and 4 bases at J, with 8 bases in the middle. In DNA form, the CDR3 reads TGTGCCAGCAGTTTAGGGAGGGGCTATGGCTACACCTTC. Residues: CASSLGRGYGYTF.

This clonotype was counted between two and nine times. This chain links TRBV5-4 with TRBJ2-2; TRBD1 agrees at 8 bases. CDR1 and CDR2 (germline): SGHNT, YYREEE (reference sequence). This CDR3 contains 14 residues. With 4 bases clipped from V and 6 bases from J, the junction kept 5 bases outside the gene matches. The CDR3 region has the DNA TGTGCCAGCAGCGCCGCACAGGGGGCCGGGGAGCTGTTTTTT. Protein: CASSAAQGAGELFF.

The chain is built from TRBV5-1 and TRBJ2-5, with 8 positions matching TRBD1. V shed 0 bases and J 5 bases; nucleotides not matched to a gene: 6. Germline CDR1 SGHRS, CDR2 YFSETQ. The CDR3 loop spans 15 amino acids. This CDR3 reads CASSLAGGAAETQYF. DNA for the CDR3: TGCGCCAGCAGCTTGGCAGGGGGCGCCGCGGAGACCCAGTACTTC.

The V call is TRBV4-1, the J call TRBJ1-2, with no clear D. The germline V gene encodes CDR1 MGHRA and CDR2 YSYEKL. This CDR3 has 15 residues. V lost 0 bases, J lost 2 bases, and 10 bases lay in between. As DNA, the CDR3 is TGCGCCAGCAGCCAAGAGTTTGGACTGAACTATGGCTACACCTTC. As protein: CASSQEFGLNYGYTF.

The chain joins TRBV5-1 to TRBJ1-5; 8 bases align to TRBD1. Unmatched junction bases numbered 3, after V lost 0 bases and J lost 7 bases. This CDR3 is built from 14 residues. Germline CDR1 SGHRS, CDR2 YFSETQ. The CDR3 nucleotides read TGCGCCAGCAGCTTGGGGACAGGGTCACAGCCCCAGCATTTT. It yields the protein CASSLGTGSQPQHF.

This clonotype was found a few times. CDR3: CATSDPSGGGNQETQYF. For the CDR3, the DNA is TGTGCCACCAGTGATCCATCAGGGGGGGGTAACCAAGAGACCCAGTACTTC. The chain employs TRBV24-1 and TRBJ2-5; D is possibly TRBD1 or TRBD2 (7 bases each). Germline V gene data show CDR1 as KGHDR and CDR2 as SFDVKD. The CDR3 length is 17 residues. The germline V and J ends were trimmed by 3 bases and 0 bases, with 16 bases remaining between them.